The 20 T cell receptor beta chains presented below share a single source sample, sequenced in a study of blood T cell repertoires in COVID-19. The assay was immunoSEQ multiplex PCR, and TCRdb's table has in-frame clones only and misses some. This sample yields almost 250,000 clones, of which about 84% are seen a single time; about 6% belongs to the top ten. The specimen sequenced was peripheral blood. The receptors originated from a woman of 80 years or more with COVID-19, enrolled during active disease.

The chain links TRBV3-1 (or the pseudogene TRBV3-2) to TRBJ2-3; TRBD2 matches 10 bases. The V gene's germline CDR1 is LGHDT and CDR2 YNNKEL (reference sequence). J was trimmed by 5 bases and V by 6 bases; bases with no gene match: 11. CDR3 length: 16 residues. The DNA of the CDR3 is TGTGCCAGCAGGCGACTAGCGGGTGGACCGGTAGATACGCAGTATTTT. Translated, it gives CASRRLAGGPVDTQYF.

The chain uses TRBV3-1 (or the pseudogene TRBV3-2) and TRBJ2-2, with D possibly matching TRBD1 (6 bases). Germline CDR1 and CDR2: LGHDT and YNNKEL (reference sequence). CDR3 size: 15 residues. V was clipped by 3 bases and J by 2 bases, with 10 bases between them. CDR3 DNA sequence: TGTGCCAGCAGCCATGGCAGGGGCAACACCGGGGAGCTGTTTTTT. It encodes CASSHGRGNTGELFF.

This chain joins TRBV7-6 and TRBJ1-1; D perhaps matches TRBD1 (5 bases). V was cut by 8 bases and J by 5 bases, with 21 bases left in between. Looked up from germline, CDR1 is SGHVS and CDR2 is FNYEAQ. The CDR3 covers 15 residues. The CDR3 sequence: CASYQDRVKGTEAFF. The CDR3 bases are TGTGCCAGCTACCAAGACCGGGTCAAGGGGACTGAAGCTTTCTTT. Full variable domain (remainder filled in from reference TRBV7-6 and TRBJ1-1): GAGVSQSPRYKVTKRGQDVALRCDPISGHVSLYWYRQALGQGPEFLTYFNYEAQQDKSGLPNDRFSAERPEGSISTLTIQRTEQRDSAMYRCASYQDRVKGTEAFFGQGTRLTVV.

This clone was counted once. This chain connects TRBV7-2 to TRBJ2-1, with TRBD2 matching 9 bases. This CDR3 is 15 amino acids long. Germline V gene data show CDR1 as SGHTA and CDR2 as FQGNSA. V was clipped by 5 bases and J by 6 bases; unmatched bases: 8. Here the CDR3 DNA reads TGTGCCAGCAGCCCCTTTGCGGGGGGGCCCAATGAGCAGTTCTTC. This encodes CASSPFAGGPNEQFF. Full variable domain (rest looked up from reference TRBV7-2 and TRBJ2-1): GAGVSQSPSNKVTEKGKDVELRCDPISGHTALYWYRQSLGQGLEFLIYFQGNSAPDKSGLPSDRFSAERTGGSVSTLTIQRTQQEDSAVYLCASSPFAGGPNEQFFGPGTRLTVL.

CDR3 nucleotides: TGTGCCAGCGGAGGGACAGGGGGCTTTGAGCAGTTCTTC. Its translation: CASGGTGGFEQFF. The rearrangement uses TRBV9 and TRBJ2-1; TRBD1 agrees at 12 bases. Looked up from germline, CDR1 is SGDLS and CDR2 is YYNGEE. This CDR3 is built from 13 residues. Trimming cost V 7 bases and J 9 bases; bases outside gene matches: 5.

A few counts support this clone. As DNA, the CDR3 is TGTGCCAGCAGTTTCCTCGACAGGGGGCGCGCCGAAGCTTTCTTT. It encodes CASSFLDRGRAEAFF. V gene TRBV28 combines with J gene TRBJ1-1; 10 nucleotides agree with TRBD1. The CDR3 is made up of 15 amino acids. Germline assignment: CDR1 MDHEN and CDR2 SYDVKM. The V segment lost 3 bases and the J segment 8 bases; nucleotides outside the gene matches: 9.

The V and J genes are TRBV10-3 and TRBJ1-1, with 10 positions matching TRBD1. CDR3 length: 14 residues. V lost 10 bases, J lost 6 bases, and 11 bases stayed unmatched. Per germline, CDR1 ENHRY and CDR2 SYGVKD. CDR3 region: CATRQGADRAEAFF. The CDR3 DNA follows: TGTGCCACACGACAGGGGGCGGATCGGGCTGAAGCTTTCTTT.

The sample holds a few counts of this clone. The chain recombines TRBV5-1 with TRBJ2-2; 15 positions agree with TRBD2. CDR1 is SGHRS, CDR2 YFSETQ, per germline. After removal of 4 bases from V and 0 bases from J, the junction contained 4 bases not matched to a gene. CDR3 size: 18 residues. This CDR3 is CASSAGLAGGTNTGELFF. In DNA, the CDR3 is TGCGCCAGCAGCGCCGGACTAGCGGGGGGGACGAACACCGGGGAGCTGTTTTTT.

The V gene is TRBV3-1 (or the pseudogene TRBV3-2), the J gene TRBJ2-1; TRBD2 aligns across 12 bases. V lost 0 bases to trimming and J lost 8 bases; unmatched junction nucleotides: 8. The CDR3 is 17 amino acids. CDR1 is LGHDT, CDR2 YNNKEL, per germline (reference sequence). The CDR3 spells CASSQDLAGGLIYEQFF. CDR3 DNA: TGTGCCAGCAGCCAAGATCTAGCGGGGGGGCTCATCTATGAGCAGTTCTTC.

This chain connects TRBV27 to TRBJ2-1; tentatively, D is TRBD2 (7 bases). Looked up from germline, CDR1 is MNHEY and CDR2 is SMNVEV (reference sequence). V was clipped by 3 bases and J by 0 bases, with 12 bases between them. CDR3 length: 16 amino acids. For the CDR3, the DNA is TGTGCCAGCAGTTTGGGGAGGGGGGGCTCCTACAATGAGCAGTTCTTC. Amino acids: CASSLGRGGSYNEQFF.

This clone was counted a single time. The chain is built from TRBV20-1 and TRBJ2-1; D is uncertain. This CDR3 has 13 amino acids. V was clipped by 3 bases and J by 6 bases, with 12 bases between them. The germline V gene encodes CDR1 DFQATT and CDR2 SNEGSKA (reference sequence). As DNA, the CDR3 is TGCAGTGCTAGTTCAGCTGCGGTCAATGAGCAGTTCTTC. Protein: CSASSAAVNEQFF.

The chain recombines TRBV27 with TRBJ1-2, with TRBD1 as a possible D gene (5 bases). The germline CDR1 and CDR2 sequences are MNHEY and SMNVEV (reference sequence). V dropped 2 bases and J dropped 2 bases, with 9 bases sitting between them. This CDR3 is built from 14 residues. In nucleotides, the CDR3 is TGTGCCAGCAGTTTAGGGGGGTCCAACTATGGCTACACCTTC. Translating it yields CASSLGGSNYGYTF.

The rearrangement links TRBV3-1 (or the pseudogene TRBV3-2) to TRBJ1-2; weak D call: TRBD1 (6 bases). Between the trimmed V and J ends, which lost 4 bases and 13 bases, there was a span of 19 bases. CDR3 size: 13 residues. The germline gives CDR1 LGHDT, CDR2 YNNKEL (reference sequence). The DNA of the CDR3 is TGTGCCAGCAGCCCGCCAGGGGTCCGGTTTTGCACCTTC. This encodes CASSPPGVRFCTF.

The CDR3 DNA sequence: TGTGCCAGCCGACAGGCTGGGGCCAACGTCCTGACTTTC. This sequence encodes CASRQAGANVLTF. The chain joins TRBV6-5 to TRBJ2-6; tentatively, D is TRBD1 (6 bases). Deletions cut 8 bases from V and 2 bases from J, with 7 bases between. CDR1 and CDR2 from the germline V gene are MNHEY and SVGAGI. CDR3 size: 13 residues.

This chain links TRBV6-5 with TRBJ1-3; D unclear. Germline assignment: CDR1 MNHEY and CDR2 SVGAGI. CDR3 size: 13 residues. V lost 5 bases to trimming and J lost 5 bases, with 10 bases between them. The CDR3 nucleotides read TGTGCCAGCAGTAACGGGTTCCGAAACACCATATATTTT. It translates to CASSNGFRNTIYF.

This chain joins TRBV10-3 and TRBJ2-1; 9 bases are shared with TRBD2. V lost 8 bases, J lost 0 bases, and 17 bases stayed unmatched. The V gene's germline CDR1 is ENHRY and CDR2 SYGVKD. This CDR3 has 19 amino acids. CDR3 sequence: CAIGRGASGASSSYNEQFF. CDR3 in DNA: TGTGCCATCGGTAGGGGGGCTAGCGGGGCGTCGAGCTCCTACAATGAGCAGTTCTTC.

The V call is TRBV6-2 or TRBV6-3, the J call TRBJ2-7; perhaps TRBD1 as D (6 bases). The CDR3 is 16 residues long. Germline V lookup: CDR1 MNHEY, CDR2 SVGEGT. V gave up 4 bases and J gave up 1 base, with 17 bases separating them. CDR3 bases: TGTGCCAGCAGTTCCCCGGGGAGCCAGGGGTCCTACGAGCAGTACGTC. Its protein product is CASSSPGSQGSYEQYV.

The rearrangement joins TRBV7-2 to TRBJ1-2; possibly TRBD1 for D (6 bases). Trimming took 4 bases from V and 0 from J, leaving 15 bases between them. CDR1 is SGHTA, CDR2 FQGNSA, per germline. The CDR3 runs 16 residues. Here the CDR3 DNA reads TGTGCCAGCAGCTCCCTCGGACAGAAAGCTAACTATGGCTACACCTTC. Its protein product is CASSSLGQKANYGYTF.

This rearrangement joins TRBV5-5 to TRBJ1-2; 7 bases map to TRBD1. Trimming at V came to 4 bases and at J to 8 bases, leaving 14 bases not matched to a gene. Germline V gene sequence: CDR1 SGHKS, CDR2 YYEKEE (reference sequence). This CDR3 spans 15 amino acids. CDR3 loop: CASSPLTGTAYGYTF. The CDR3 nucleotides are TGTGCCAGCAGCCCCTTGACAGGGACGGCCTACGGCTACACCTTC.

In its sample, this clone was seen many times. CDR3 DNA: TGTGCCAGCATTACCAAGCCCGGGACAGGGCACTATGGCTACACCTTC. Its translation is CASITKPGTGHYGYTF. The genes are TRBV28 and TRBJ1-2, with TRBD1 identical over 9 bases. The CDR3 runs to 16 residues. V was pared by 7 bases and J by 3 bases, with 12 bases of the junction left unmatched. In germline, CDR1 is MDHEN, CDR2 SYDVKM.